Included here is one T cell receptor beta chain sequence, with context. The specificity of this receptor is unknown. The input lacks base qualities; no much larger clone sits a single base away. V and J lose 6 bases and 4 bases, and a span of 16 bases separates them. From the germline V gene, CDR1 is MNHEY and CDR2 is SVGEGT. Reading from cysteine to phenylalanine, the CDR3 counts 15 amino acids. Kept here is only the CDR3 DNA, which spans 45 bases and is read in frame from base 1. This sample is part of a study of blood T cell repertoires in COVID-19 (dated by TCRdb to about 2020). The study in broad terms: The collaborator samples originated in the United States, Italy and Spain and spanned the acute and convalescent phases of COVID-19. The prospective study material was composed of cDNA or gDNA derived from T cells, B-cell-depleted T cells, or PBMCs. The dataset comprised deeply sampled blood TCRbeta repertoires from subjects exposed to, actively infected with, or recovered from COVID-19. The repertoires were released in a freely available public database intended as a resource for research on the immune response to SARS-CoV-2. Samples were obtained from the ongoing ImmuneRACE study (first 160 participants) and from over a thousand subjects provided by 6 global collaborators. The sample metadata nearly always contained a de-identified subject ID, COVID-19 status, age in years and sex. HLA class I and class II types, where available, came from metadata supplied by the sample provider rather than from assay-based typing. Broad study findings and their caveats: The amount of clinical and demographic metadata varied by source and participant and was provided uncurated.

TCRbeta CDR3 regions were amplified from genomic DNA using the immunoSEQ Assay, a bias-controlled multiplex PCR. In the authors' own workflow: Within the assay, amplification of reference gene primers was used to estimate how many nucleated cells each sample contained. Sequence reads were collapsed and filtered to measure the absolute abundance of every unique TCRbeta CDR3 rearrangement. For each sample, productive Simpson clonality was calculated as the square root of Simpson's diversity index over productive rearrangements. TCRdb provides this immuneACCESS table in a form limited to in-frame rearrangements. Some clones are lacking; in checked studies, under half of them reflect an unresolved V gene, and why the rest are absent is not known. V and J calls plus clone size are reproduced from that table; the DNA served to infer D and trimming. This sample comprises approximately 350,000 clones, 85% to 90% of them detected only once. Of the sample, 0.9% to 1.1% falls within the top ten clones.

Enrolling through a virtual design, the prospective study's participants ranged in age from about 18 to 89 years and lived across 24 United States geographic areas. To assign participants to cohorts, the prospective study relied on clinical history that participants themselves reported in a screening survey and a study questionnaire. For ImmuneRACE Cohort 3, a participant was defined as recovered based on two consecutive negative NP/OP PCR tests, clearance by a healthcare professional, or resolution of symptoms. In the prospective study, whole blood, serum and a nasopharyngeal or oropharyngeal swab were collected from each participant by mobile phlebotomists. Additional blood draws and questionnaires over an approximately two-month period could optionally be provided by prospective study participants. Blood samples from the prospective study were shipped frozen or at room temperature prior to DNA extraction.

The source of this sequence is a man aged 18-30 years who had recovered from COVID-19. The material sequenced was PBMCs or T cells enriched from blood (not recorded which). The rearrangement joined TRBV6-2 or TRBV6-3 to TRBJ2-1; tentative D gene TRBD1, with 5 bases matching. The CDR3: CASSLQERGYNEQFF. Here is the DNA: TGTGCCAGCAGCTTACAGGAGAGAGGTTACAATGAGCAGTTCTTC.